This T cell receptor (beta chain) was captured by sequencing in a study of T cells after yellow fever vaccination. This clonotype was detected once. A single record per CDR3 protein comes from TCRdb applying MiXCR to the 5' RACE reads. The table includes about 350,000 distinct CDR3 sequences, approximately 13% detected once. The receptor was derived from a man aged 18-30 years who received the YFV17D yellow fever vaccine. The specimen was CD4+ T cells sorted from PBMCs, collected 15 days after the yellow fever booster vaccination.

CDR3 sequence (DNA): TGTGCCAGCAGTTACACCACGACAGAAGCTGGAAACACCATATATTTT. Amino acid sequence: CASSYTTTEAGNTIYF. V is TRBV6-5 and J is TRBJ1-3, with D possibly matching TRBD1 (5 bases). The V gene's germline CDR1 is MNHEY and CDR2 SVGAGI. The CDR3 spans 16 residues. V was trimmed by 2 bases and J by 2 bases, leaving 13 bases between them.